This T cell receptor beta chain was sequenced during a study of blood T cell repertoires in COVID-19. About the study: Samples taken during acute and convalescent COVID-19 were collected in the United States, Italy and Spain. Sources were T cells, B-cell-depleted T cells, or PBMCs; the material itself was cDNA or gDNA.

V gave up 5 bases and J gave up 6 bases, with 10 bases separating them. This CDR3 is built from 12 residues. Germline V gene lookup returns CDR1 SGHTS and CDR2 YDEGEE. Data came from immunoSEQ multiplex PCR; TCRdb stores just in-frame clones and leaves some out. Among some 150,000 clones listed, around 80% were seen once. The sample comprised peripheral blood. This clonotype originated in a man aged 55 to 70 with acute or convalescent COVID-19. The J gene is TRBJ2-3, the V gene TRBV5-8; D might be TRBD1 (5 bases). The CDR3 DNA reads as TGTGCCAGCAGAGGGGTCGCCGATACGCAGTATTTT. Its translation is CASRGVADTQYF.